This T cell receptor (beta chain) was captured in a study of T-cell reconstitution after alpha-beta-depleted transplantation in children (dated by TCRdb to about 2016). Regarding the research as a whole: The study quantitatively tracked T-cell immune reconstitution after TCRalphabeta/CD19-depleted allogeneic hematopoietic cell transplantation in children using TCR repertoire profiling.

The library came from PCR. The sequencing machine was an Illumina HiSeq 2500. TCR libraries were prepared with molecular barcoding, using unique molecular identifiers to normalize TCRbeta repertoire quantification. Clones were called with MiXCR by TCRdb after fastp trimmed the public reads at Q25, and only in-frame beta chains were retained. Every distinct CDR3 protein forms one entry, paired with its most common genes and DNA. Counted in this sample were about 370,000 distinct CDR3 sequences; approximately 20% of them appeared once. The leading ten clones occupy around 4% of the sample. This clonotype showed up just a few times. Its target antigen remains unknown. The input lacks base qualities; no much larger clone sits a single base away. The sample consisted of PBMCs from the stem cell graft donor, taken from the stem cell graft. The sequence was obtained from a human donor who donated a stem cell graft to a child with acute myeloid leukemia.

Here is the DNA: TGTGCCAGCACCTTTCCCGGGTTGGGTGAGCAGTTCTTC. Its protein reads: CASTFPGLGEQFF. The chain uses TRBV4-2 and TRBJ2-1; the D gene lacks a confident call. Reading from cysteine to phenylalanine, the CDR3 counts 13 amino acids. The read is trimmed to its CDR3 DNA, 39 bases read in frame from base 1. As encoded in the germline V gene, CDR1 is LGHNA while CDR2 is YNFKEQ. V is cut by 7 bases and J by 9 bases, and the space between the germline ends is 16 bases.